This paragraph reports one T cell receptor (beta chain). Trimming cost V 4 bases and J 0 bases; bases outside gene matches: 7. CDR3 length: 18 amino acids. CDR1 is MGHRA, CDR2 YSYEKL, per germline. The data stem from a study of blood T cell repertoires in COVID-19. Looking at the study overall: PBMCs, B-cell-depleted T cells, or T cells provided the cDNA or gDNA that made up the material.

In the authors' methods: Scientists estimated how many nucleated cells there were by amplifying reference gene primers. The repertoire was sequenced with immunoSEQ multiplex PCR; TCRdb's copy has only in-frame clones and lacks some. Clone size and V and J calls were adopted from that table, with D and trimming inferred from the DNA. The profile covers fewer than 250,000 clones, with around 86% appearing a single time and around a tenth taken by the ten largest. This sequence was found in a man aged 45-65 years with COVID-19, enrolled during active disease. V is TRBV4-1 and J is TRBJ2-6; TRBD1 aligns across 9 bases. The sequenced sample consisted of peripheral blood. The CDR3 loop is CASSPWTGVSSGANVLTF. The CDR3 coding sequence is TGCGCCAGCAGCCCATGGACAGGGGTGAGCTCTGGGGCCAACGTCCTGACTTTC.